The table lists the clone carrying this T cell receptor beta chain with a count of one. Antigen specificity is unknown. Regions amplified from RNA transcripts were the TCR beta CDR3 regions. Primed by the HTBI set, a first-round RT-PCR was run on the TCR CDR3. TCRdb re-derived calls from the multiplex PCR reads in MiXCR, one entry per CDR3 protein. The table has 550,000 to 700,000 distinct CDR3 sequences, more than 45% seen once; the top ten hold under 20%. The sample is drawn from a study of T cells in Graves' hyperthyroidism and ophthalmopathy. Regarding the study as a whole: Also found in blood were most expanded thyroid clonotypes above 0.001. Ophthalmopathy was predicted by the model a median of approximately six months ahead of onset.

This CDR3 contains 15 residues. Trimming took off 4 bases at V and 6 bases at J, with 18 bases between the two ends. CDR1 and CDR2 from the germline V gene are SNHLY and FYNNEI. Exclusions: uncontrolled infection, other autoimmune disease, pregnancy, lactation. Orbital computed tomography and thyroid ultrasound, together with serum TRAb and thyroxine and clinical symptoms, were used for diagnoses. Sequencing input: peripheral blood or thyroid tissue (not recorded which). The chain has TRBV2 and TRBJ1-1; a weak D match, TRBD1 (6 bases). The receptor comes from an adult woman with Graves' disease, either hyperthyroidism or ophthalmopathy (not recorded which). CDR3 sequence: CASSVAGTPGAEAFF. The CDR3 DNA is TGTGCCAGCAGTGTGGCCGGGACCCCAGGGGCTGAAGCTTTCTTT.